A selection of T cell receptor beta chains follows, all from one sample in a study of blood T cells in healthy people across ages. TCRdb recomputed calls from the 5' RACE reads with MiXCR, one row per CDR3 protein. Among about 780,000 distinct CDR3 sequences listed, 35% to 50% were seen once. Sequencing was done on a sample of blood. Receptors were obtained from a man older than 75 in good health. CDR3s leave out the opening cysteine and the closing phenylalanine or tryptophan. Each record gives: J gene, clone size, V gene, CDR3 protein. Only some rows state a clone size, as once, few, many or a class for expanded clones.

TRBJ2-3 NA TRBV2 ASSEWDSGMISTDTQY
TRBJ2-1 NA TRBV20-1 SATAAGGVLGEQF
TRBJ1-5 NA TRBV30 AWSADRGGQPQH
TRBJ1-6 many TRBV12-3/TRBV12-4 ASSTTGNSPLH
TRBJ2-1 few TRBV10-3 AISGPGLAGGSEQF
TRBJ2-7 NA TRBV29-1 SVLLRDRETSGVQYEQY
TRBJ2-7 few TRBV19 ASSTDRVREQY
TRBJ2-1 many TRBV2 ASRVRDTSGDEQF
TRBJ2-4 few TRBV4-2 ASSQDGTSGDIQY
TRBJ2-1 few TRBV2 ASSGDRNNEQF
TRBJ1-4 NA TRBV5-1 ASSPSGGGEKLF